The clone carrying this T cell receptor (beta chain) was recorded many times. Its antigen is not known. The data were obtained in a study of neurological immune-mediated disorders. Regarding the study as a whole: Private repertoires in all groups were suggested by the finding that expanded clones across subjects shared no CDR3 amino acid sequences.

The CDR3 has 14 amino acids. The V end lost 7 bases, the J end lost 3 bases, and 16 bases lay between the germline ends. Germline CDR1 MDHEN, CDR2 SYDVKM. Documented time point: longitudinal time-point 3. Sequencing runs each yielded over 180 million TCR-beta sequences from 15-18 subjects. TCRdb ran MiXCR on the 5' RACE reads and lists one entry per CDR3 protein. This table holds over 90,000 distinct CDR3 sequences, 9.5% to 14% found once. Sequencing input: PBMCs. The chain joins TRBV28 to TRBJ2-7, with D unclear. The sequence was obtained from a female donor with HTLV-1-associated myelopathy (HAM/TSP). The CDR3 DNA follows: TGTGCCAGCAATTCGGCGAGCCCGGGCTACGAGCAGTACTTC. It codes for CASNSASPGYEQYF. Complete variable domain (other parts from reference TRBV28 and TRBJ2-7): DVKVTQSSRYLVKRTGEKVFLECVQDMDHENMFWYRQDPGLGLRLIYFSYDVKMKEKGDIPEGYSVSREKKERFSLILESASTNQTSMYLCASNSASPGYEQYFGPGTRLTVT.